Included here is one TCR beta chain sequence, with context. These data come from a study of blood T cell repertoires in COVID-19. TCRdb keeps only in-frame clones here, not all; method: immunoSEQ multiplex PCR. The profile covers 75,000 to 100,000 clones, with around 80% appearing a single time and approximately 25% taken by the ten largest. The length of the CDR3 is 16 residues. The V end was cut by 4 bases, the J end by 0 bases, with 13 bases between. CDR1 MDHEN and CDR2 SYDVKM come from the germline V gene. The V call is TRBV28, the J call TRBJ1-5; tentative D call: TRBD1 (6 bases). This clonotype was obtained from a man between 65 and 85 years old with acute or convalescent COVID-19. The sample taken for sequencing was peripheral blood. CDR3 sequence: CASSSITGLSNQPQHF. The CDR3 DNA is TGTGCCAGCAGTTCCATTACAGGGCTTAGCAATCAGCCCCAGCATTTT.